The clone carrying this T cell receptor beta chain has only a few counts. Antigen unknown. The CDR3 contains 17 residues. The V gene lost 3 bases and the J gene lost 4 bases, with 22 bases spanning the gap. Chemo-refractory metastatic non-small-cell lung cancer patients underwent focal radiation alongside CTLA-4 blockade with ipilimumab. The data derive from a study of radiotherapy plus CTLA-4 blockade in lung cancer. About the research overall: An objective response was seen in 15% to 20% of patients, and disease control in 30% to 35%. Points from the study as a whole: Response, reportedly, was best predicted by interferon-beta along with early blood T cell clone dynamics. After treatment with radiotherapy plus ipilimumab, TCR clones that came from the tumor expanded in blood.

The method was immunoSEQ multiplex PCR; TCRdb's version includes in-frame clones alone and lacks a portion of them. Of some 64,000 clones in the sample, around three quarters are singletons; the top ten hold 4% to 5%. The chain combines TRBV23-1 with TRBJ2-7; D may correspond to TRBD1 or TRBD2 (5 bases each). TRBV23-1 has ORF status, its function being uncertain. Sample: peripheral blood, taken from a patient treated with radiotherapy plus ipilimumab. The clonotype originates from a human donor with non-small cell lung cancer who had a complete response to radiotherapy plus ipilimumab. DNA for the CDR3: TGCGCCAGCAGTCACGGGATCGCGGACATGGCCCGTTACGAGCAGTACTTC. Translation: CASSHGIADMARYEQYF.